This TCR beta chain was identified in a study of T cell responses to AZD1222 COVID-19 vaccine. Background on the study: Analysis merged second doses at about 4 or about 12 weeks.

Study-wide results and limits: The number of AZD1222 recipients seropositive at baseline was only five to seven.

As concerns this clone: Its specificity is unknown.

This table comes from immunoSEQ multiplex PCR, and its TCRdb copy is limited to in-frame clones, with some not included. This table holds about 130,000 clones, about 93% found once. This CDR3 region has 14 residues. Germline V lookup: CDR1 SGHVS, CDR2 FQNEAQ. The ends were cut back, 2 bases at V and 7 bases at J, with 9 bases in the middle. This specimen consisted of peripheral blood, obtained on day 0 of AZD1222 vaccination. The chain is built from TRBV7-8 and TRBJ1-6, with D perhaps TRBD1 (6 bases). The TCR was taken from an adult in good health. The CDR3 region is CASSLTRGNSPLHF. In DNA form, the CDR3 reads TGTGCCAGCAGCTTAACCAGGGGCAATTCACCCCTCCACTTT.